This T cell receptor beta chain was sequenced for a study of T cell responses to AZD1222 COVID-19 vaccine. A remark on this clone: Its antigen is not identified.

Clones were sequenced by immunoSEQ multiplex PCR, and TCRdb holds only the in-frame ones, with some missing. The sample records some 86,000 clones, 90% to 95% being singletons. Whole-study findings and limits: The span of vaccine-associated CD4 TCRs extended across spike, with dominance at 160-218 and 743-854. Researchers took repertoire samples only after the peak T cell response had come. The donor cohort was predominantly white British with a female majority, and clonal diversity may have been underestimated.

The sample was peripheral blood, taken on day 0 of AZD1222 vaccination. This TCR was recovered from an adult in good health.

The CDR3 nucleotides are TGTGCCAGCAGGGGACAGAGCAATCAGCCCCAGCATTTT. This gives the protein CASRGQSNQPQHF. The rearrangement uses TRBV14 and TRBJ1-5, with 7 bases fitting TRBD1. Losses at the gene ends were 6 bases for V and 1 base for J; bases not matched to a gene: 0. Per the germline V gene, CDR1 is SGHDN and CDR2 is FVKESK. The CDR3 runs to 13 residues.